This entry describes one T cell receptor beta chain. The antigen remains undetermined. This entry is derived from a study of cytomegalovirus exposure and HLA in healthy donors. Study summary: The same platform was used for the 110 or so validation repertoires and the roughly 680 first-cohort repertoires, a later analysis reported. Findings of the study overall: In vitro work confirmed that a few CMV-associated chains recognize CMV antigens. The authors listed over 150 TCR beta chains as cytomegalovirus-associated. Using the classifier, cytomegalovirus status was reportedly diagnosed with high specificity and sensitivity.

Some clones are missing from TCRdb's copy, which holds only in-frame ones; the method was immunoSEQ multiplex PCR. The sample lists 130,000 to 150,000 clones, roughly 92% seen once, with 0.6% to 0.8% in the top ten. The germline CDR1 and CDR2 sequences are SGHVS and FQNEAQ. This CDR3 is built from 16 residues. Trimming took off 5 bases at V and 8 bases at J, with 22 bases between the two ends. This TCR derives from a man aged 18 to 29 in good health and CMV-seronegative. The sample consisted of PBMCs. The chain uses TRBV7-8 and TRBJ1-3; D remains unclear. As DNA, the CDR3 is TGTGCCAGCAGCACCCGACTGAGAGCTCTGGATTACACCATATATTTT. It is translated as CASSTRLRALDYTIYF.